This T cell receptor beta chain comes out of a study of CD8 T cells in Susac syndrome. With random hexamers, roughly 0.45 to 1 ug RNA was reverse transcribed. TCRdb reprocessed the immunoSEQ multiplex PCR reads via MiXCR and lists one record per CDR3 protein. The repertoire includes more than 150,000 distinct CDR3 sequences, roughly 96% of them detected once, and approximately 0.15% sits in the top ten. Trimming removed 0 bases from V and 6 bases from J; junction bases left unmatched: 4. The germline gives CDR1 SQVTM, CDR2 ANQGSEA. The CDR3 loop spans 14 amino acids. The chain combines TRBV29-1 with TRBJ2-3, with 9 bases that match TRBD2. Sequenced sample: CD8+ T cells from PBMCs. This TCR derives from a human donor with multiple sclerosis. The CDR3 is CSVEEGGGGDTQYF. The CDR3, as DNA: TGCAGCGTTGAAGAAGGCGGGGGGGGCGATACGCAGTATTTT.